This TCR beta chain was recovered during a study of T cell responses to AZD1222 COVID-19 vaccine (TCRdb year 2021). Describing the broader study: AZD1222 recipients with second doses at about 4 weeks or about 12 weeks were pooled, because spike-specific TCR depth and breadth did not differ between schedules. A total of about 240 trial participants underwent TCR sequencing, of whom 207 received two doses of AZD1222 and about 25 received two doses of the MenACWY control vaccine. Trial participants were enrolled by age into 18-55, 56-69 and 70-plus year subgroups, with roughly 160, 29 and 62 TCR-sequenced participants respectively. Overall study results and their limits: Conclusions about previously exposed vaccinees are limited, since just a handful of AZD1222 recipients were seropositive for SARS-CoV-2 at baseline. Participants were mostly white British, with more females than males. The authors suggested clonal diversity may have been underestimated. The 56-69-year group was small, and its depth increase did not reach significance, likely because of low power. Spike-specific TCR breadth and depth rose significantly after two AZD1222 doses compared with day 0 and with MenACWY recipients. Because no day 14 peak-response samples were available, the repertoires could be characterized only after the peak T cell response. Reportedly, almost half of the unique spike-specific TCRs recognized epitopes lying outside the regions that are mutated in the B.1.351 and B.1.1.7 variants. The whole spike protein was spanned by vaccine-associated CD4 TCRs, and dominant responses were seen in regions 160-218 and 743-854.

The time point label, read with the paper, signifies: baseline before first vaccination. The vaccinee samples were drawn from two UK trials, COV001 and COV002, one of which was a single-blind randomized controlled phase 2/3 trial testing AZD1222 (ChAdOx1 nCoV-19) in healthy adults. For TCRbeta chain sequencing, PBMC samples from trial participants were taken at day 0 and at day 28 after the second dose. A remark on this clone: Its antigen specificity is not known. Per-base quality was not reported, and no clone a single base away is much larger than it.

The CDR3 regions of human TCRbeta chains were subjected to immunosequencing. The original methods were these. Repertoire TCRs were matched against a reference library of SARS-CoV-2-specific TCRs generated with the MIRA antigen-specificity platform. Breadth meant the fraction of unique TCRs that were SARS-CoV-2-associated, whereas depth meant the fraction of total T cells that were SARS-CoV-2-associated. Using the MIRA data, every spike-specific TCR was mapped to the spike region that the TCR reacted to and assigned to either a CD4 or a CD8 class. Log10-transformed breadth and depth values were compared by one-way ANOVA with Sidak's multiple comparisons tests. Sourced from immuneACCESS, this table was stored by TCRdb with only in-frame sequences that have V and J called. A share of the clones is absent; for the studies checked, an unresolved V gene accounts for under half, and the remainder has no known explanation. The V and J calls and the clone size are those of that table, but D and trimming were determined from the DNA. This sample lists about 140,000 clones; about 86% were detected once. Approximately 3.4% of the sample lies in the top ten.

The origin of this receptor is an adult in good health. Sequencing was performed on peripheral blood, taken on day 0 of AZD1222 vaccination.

The bases read TGTGCCTCCAGGGGGGGTCACACAGATACGCAGTATTTT. Its translation is CASRGGHTDTQYF. Recombination linked TRBV9 to TRBJ2-3; the D gene is perhaps TRBD1 or TRBD2, each of them matching over 7 bases. The CDR3 has 13 amino acids, counting the end cysteine and phenylalanine. CDR3 DNA is the only sequence kept; it has 39 bases, read in frame from the first base. From the germline V gene, CDR1 is SGDLS and CDR2 is YYNGEE. Relative to germline, V is 10 bases shorter and J is 2 bases shorter, with 14 bases between their ends.